A selection of T cell receptor beta chains follows, all from one sample in a study of cytomegalovirus exposure and HLA in healthy donors. Sequenced by immunoSEQ multiplex PCR; TCRdb stores in-frame clones only, minus some. The sample consists of approximately 150,000 clones, roughly 80% of them appearing once. Sequencing input: PBMCs. The receptors were sampled from a man aged 35 to 55 in good health and CMV-seronegative. The CDR3 runs from the conserved cysteine through the conserved F or W. D genes are given only for firm matches. Clone size, where shown, is once, few, many, or a class for clones that have expanded.

length | D | J | size | V | DNA | CDR3
17 | . | TRBJ2-3 | . | TRBV27 | TGTGCCAGCGCACGCTACCGGACAGCCCAAATCACAGATACGCAGTATTTT | CASARYRTAQITDTQYF
15 | . | TRBJ2-3 | . | TRBV5-1 | TGCGCCAGCAGCTTGGAGGGGGGGCCCCCAGATACGCAGTATTTT | CASSLEGGPPDTQYF
15 | . | TRBJ2-7 | . | TRBV7-9 | TGTGCCAGCAGCTTAGCAGGGGCGCGAGGATCCGAGCAGTACTTC | CASSLAGARGSEQYF
15 | . | TRBJ2-3 | . | TRBV5-4 | TGTGCCAGCAGCCCCGGGAGCCTAATCTTAGATACGCAGTATTTT | CASSPGSLILDTQYF
13 | . | TRBJ1-6 | . | TRBV6-5 | TGTGCCAGCAGAGGACAGTATAATTCACCCCTCCACTTT | CASRGQYNSPLHF
14 | TRBD2 | TRBJ2-7 | . | TRBV6-5 | TGTGCCAGCAGTTACAGGGGAGGGGCCTACGAGCAGTACTTC | CASSYRGGAYEQYF
14 | . | TRBJ1-5 | . | TRBV5-5 | TGTGCCAGCAGCACAGACAGAGGCAATCAGCCCCAGCATTTT | CASSTDRGNQPQHF
14 | . | TRBJ1-3 | . | TRBV6-6 | TGTGCCAGCACCCTAGGCCTCTCTGGAAACACCATATATTTT | CASTLGLSGNTIYF
15 | TRBD1 | TRBJ2-3 | . | TRBV19 | TGTGCCAGTAGTGTACTGGACAGGGCTAGGGATACGCAGTATTTT | CASSVLDRARDTQYF
16 | . | TRBJ2-1 | . | TRBV9 | TGTGCCAGCAGCGTAGAGGGGGGGAGCTCCTACAATGAGCAGTTCTTC | CASSVEGGSSYNEQFF
11 | . | TRBJ2-5 | . | TRBV18 | TGTGCCAGCGAGCGTCAAGAGACCCAGTACTTC | CASERQETQYF
15 | TRBD1 | TRBJ2-7 | few | TRBV11-3 | TGTGCCAGCAGCTTTATGACAGGGGCCTCCTACGAGCAGTACTTC | CASSFMTGASYEQYF
15 | . | TRBJ1-1 | . | TRBV9 | TGTGCCAGCAGCGCCCCGTCAGGGTTCAACACTGAAGCTTTCTTT | CASSAPSGFNTEAFF
14 | . | TRBJ2-5 | . | TRBV4-1 | TGCGCCAGCAGCCTAACGGGGGTCGGGGGAGAGCAGTACTTC | CASSLTGVGGEQYF
17 | . | TRBJ2-4 | . | TRBV11-3 | TGTGCCAGCAGCTTACGTGCGGGGCAATTAGCCAAAAACATTCAGTACTTC | CASSLRAGQLAKNIQYF
15 | . | TRBJ2-7 | . | TRBV5-1 | TGCGCCAGCAGCTGGGGCGGGGGCAGCGGCTACGAGCAGTACTTC | CASSWGGGSGYEQYF
15 | TRBD2 | TRBJ2-7 | many | TRBV12-5 | TGTGCTAGTGGTTTGGTCTTAGCGGGGGACTACGAGCAGTACTTC | CASGLVLAGDYEQYF
11 | . | TRBJ2-7 | . | TRBV4-1 | TGCGCCAGCAGCCAAGATGGAGGACAGCACTTC | CASSQDGGQHF
13 | TRBD1 | TRBJ2-3 | . | TRBV4-1 | TGCGCCAGCAGCCAGGGACAGTCAGATACGCAGTATTTT | CASSQGQSDTQYF
16 | TRBD2 | TRBJ2-7 | once | TRBV5-1 | TGCGCCAGCAGCGGGACTAGCGGGGGGACATTCTACGAGCAGTACTTC | CASSGTSGGTFYEQYF
11 | . | TRBJ1-2 | once | TRBV28 | TGTGCCAGTACAGGCCTCTATGGCTACACCTTC | CASTGLYGYTF
17 | TRBD2 | TRBJ2-1 | . | TRBV9 | TGTGCCAGCAGCGTAGATCCCCCAGCGGGGGTGTTGAATGAGCAGTTCTTC | CASSVDPPAGVLNEQFF
19 | . | TRBJ2-1 | . | TRBV6-1 | TGTGCCAGCAGTGAAACACCCACTCGGGGGGCTAAAAAGAGGGGTGAGCAGTTCTTC | CASSETPTRGAKKRGEQFF
13 | . | TRBJ1-6 | . | TRBV19 | TGTGCCAGTAGTTTCGGCGGCCTTCGACCCCTCCACTTT | CASSFGGLRPLHF
14 | . | TRBJ1-4 | few | TRBV4-3 | TGCGCCAGCAGCCAGGACAGAACTAATGAAAAACTGTTTTTT | CASSQDRTNEKLFF
15 | . | TRBJ2-1 | . | TRBV5-4 | TGTGCCAGCAGCCAGACAGGAATCCCCAACAATGAGCAGTTCTTC | CASSQTGIPNNEQFF
17 | . | TRBJ2-2 | . | TRBV12-2 | TGTGCAAGTCGCTTAGAAGGCAAGATAAGGCGGACCGGGGAGCTGTTTTTT | CASRLEGKIRRTGELFF
13 | . | TRBJ1-2 | . | TRBV6-5 | TGTGCCAGCAGTTACTCGAGGGGGTATGGCTACATCTTC | CASSYSRGYGYIF